One sample yielded the 4 T cell receptor beta chains listed below, sequenced in a study of control samples from healthy donors and cancer patients. Method: immunoSEQ multiplex PCR; TCRdb's copy keeps in-frame clones and lacks some. Of around 100,000 clones listed, around 90% are singletons. The sample consisted of blood. The receptors originated from a man between 25 and 39 years old in good health.

The V call is TRBV19, the J call TRBJ2-5, with D tentatively TRBD2 (6 bases). Per germline, CDR1 LNHDA and CDR2 SQIVND (reference sequence). V was clipped by 4 bases and J by 0 bases, with 6 bases between them. The CDR3 sequence is 13 residues long. Written as DNA, the CDR3 is TGTGCCAGTAGTAGCGGGGACCAAGAGACCCAGTACTTC. This encodes CASSSGDQETQYF.

The chain recombines TRBV29-1 with TRBJ2-5, with D tentatively TRBD2 (7 bases). V was cut by 8 bases and J by 5 bases, with 21 bases left in between. The V gene's germline CDR1 is SQVTM and CDR2 ANQGSEA. CDR3 length equals 14 residues. The CDR3 DNA reads TGCAGCACCGACTCAAAAGGGGGGGCCGAGACCCAGTACTTC. Encoded protein: CSTDSKGGAETQYF.

The chain links TRBV11-2 to TRBJ2-1, with 9 bases identical to TRBD2. The length of the CDR3 is 14 residues. With V trimmed by 7 bases and J by 4 bases, 5 bases remained unmatched. The germline gives CDR1 SGHAT, CDR2 FQNNGV. The CDR3 nucleotides are TGTGCCAGCACGGGACTAGCAACGTACAATGAGCAGTTCTTC. As protein: CASTGLATYNEQFF.

The chain joins TRBV6-1 to TRBJ1-5; 7 nucleotides align to TRBD1. V trimming: 3 bases; J trimming: 7 bases; junction bases outside the gene matches: 6. This CDR3 is 14 amino acids long. Germline values: CDR1 MNHNS, CDR2 SASEGT. DNA for the CDR3: TGTGCCAGCAGTGATTTAGGGGGCGAACAGCCCCAGCATTTT. Amino acids: CASSDLGGEQPQHF.